The text below deals with one T cell receptor (beta chain). The target antigen is unknown. These data originate in a study of CXCR3-negative and CXCR3-positive naive CD8 T cells. Study-wide findings and caveats: Memory CD8+ cells showed much lower diversity, while both naive subsets displayed comparably high diversity.

UMI-labeled TRB cDNA libraries were prepared by 5' RACE. TCRdb re-called the 5' RACE reads and gives one entry per CDR3 protein, without DNA. This sample contains 130,000 or so distinct CDR3 sequences. The length of the CDR3 is 13 residues. The germline CDR1 and CDR2 sequences are MNHEY and SVGAGI. Among CD8+ T cells, naive ones were CD45RO-CCR7+CD27+CD95-. The clonotype originates from a human donor in good health. Some clones in this sample may be carry-over from other donors' samples. This sequence joins TRBV6-5 and TRBJ2-3; lacking DNA, the TRBD1 call made by TCRdb goes unchecked. The specimen was naive CXCR3- CD8+ T cells from blood. The subset is: CD45RO-CCR7+CD27+CD95- naive CD8+ T cells lacking CXCR3 (TNR3-). CDR3: CASSTDNTDTQYF.